Each of the 22 T cell receptor beta chains below was sequenced from the same sample in a study of cytomegalovirus exposure and HLA in healthy donors. PCR was performed using 60 Vbeta and 13 Jbeta primers. The repertoire was sequenced with immunoSEQ multiplex PCR; TCRdb's copy has only in-frame clones and lacks some. The table lists 200,000 to 250,000 clones, 75% to 85% of them singletons. The sample comprised PBMCs. The origin of the receptors is a woman aged 60-75 years in good health and CMV-seropositive.

V is TRBV28 and J is TRBJ1-6; D may be TRBD1 (6 bases). This CDR3 region has 15 residues. V lost 6 bases and J 10 bases, leaving 19 bases between the germline ends. Germline CDR1 reads MDHEN; CDR2 reads SYDVKM. In DNA, the CDR3 is TGTGCCAGCAGCCGGCCTAGAAGGGGGGGCTCACCCCTCCACTTT. Protein: CASSRPRRGGSPLHF.

This chain joins TRBV7-2 and TRBJ1-4; maybe TRBD1 (6 bases). This CDR3 is built from 15 residues. Looked up from germline, CDR1 is SGHTA and CDR2 is FQGNSA. V lost 5 bases and J 4 bases, leaving 14 bases between the germline ends. The CDR3 protein is CASSTTSGVNEKLFF. Here the CDR3 DNA reads TGTGCCAGCAGCACGACCTCAGGGGTTAATGAAAAACTGTTTTTT.

The rearrangement uses TRBV6-6 and TRBJ1-2; D may be TRBD1 (6 bases). The CDR3 loop spans 15 amino acids. Trimming took off 2 bases at V and 6 bases at J, with 16 bases between the two ends. CDR1 is MNHNY and CDR2 is SVGAGI in the germline V gene (reference sequence). CDR3 bases: TGTGCCAGCAGTTACGCTTTTACAGGGAAGCATGGCTACACCTTC. Encoded protein: CASSYAFTGKHGYTF.

The gene calls are TRBV27 and TRBJ1-1; perhaps TRBD1 as D (5 bases). Germline-derived CDR1 and CDR2 are MNHEY and SMNVEV (reference sequence). This CDR3 comprises 13 residues. Trimming took 3 bases from V and 8 from J, leaving 13 bases between them. In DNA form, the CDR3 reads TGTGCCAGCAGTTTGTGGACCGGGGGAGAAGCTTTCTTT. Translated, it gives CASSLWTGGEAFF.

The CDR3 sequence is CATSRGAGGYPGELFF. The CDR3 DNA follows: TGTGCCACCAGCCGAGGGGCAGGGGGTTATCCCGGGGAGCTGTTTTTT. The chain joins TRBV15 to TRBJ2-2, with 7 bases that match TRBD1. V lost 5 bases and J lost 6; bases outside the gene matches: 12. This CDR3 is 16 amino acids long. The germline V gene encodes CDR1 LNHNV and CDR2 YYDKDF (reference sequence).

V and J are TRBV30 and TRBJ1-1; 8 nucleotides match TRBD1. With 2 bases clipped from V and 5 bases from J, the junction kept 10 bases outside the gene matches. This CDR3 is built from 15 residues. CDR1 is GTSNPN and CDR2 is SVGIG in the germline V gene (reference sequence). DNA for the CDR3: TGTGCCTGGAGTAACCCAGGGGGCGCTTTGACTGAAGCTTTCTTT. Translating gives CAWSNPGGALTEAFF.

This clone was found once. V is TRBV5-1 and J is TRBJ1-1; TRBD1 matches 7 bases. Germline values: CDR1 SGHRS, CDR2 YFSETQ. This CDR3 comprises 13 residues. Losses at the gene ends were 5 bases for V and 4 bases for J; bases not matched to a gene: 5. The CDR3 nucleotides read TGCGCCAGCAGGCCACAGGGGCTCACTGAAGCTTTCTTT. Amino acids: CASRPQGLTEAFF. Combining the CDR3 with reference TRBV5-1 and TRBJ1-1 gives the whole variable domain KAGVTQTPRYLIKTRGQQVTLSCSPISGHRSVSWYQQTPGQGLQFLFEYFSETQRNKGNFPGRFSGRQFSNSRSEMNVSTLELGDSALYLCASRPQGLTEAFFGQGTRLTVV.

V is TRBV6-5 and J is TRBJ2-7; 10 nucleotides line up with TRBD2. Unmatched junction bases numbered 10, after V lost 8 bases and J lost 3 bases. Germline CDR1 MNHEY, CDR2 SVGAGI. The CDR3 covers 15 residues. CDR3 region: CASRRPSGSYYEQYF. In DNA form, the CDR3 reads TGTGCCAGCCGGAGACCTAGCGGGAGCTACTACGAGCAGTACTTC.

Turning to this clone: Within the sample, other DNA sequences also encode this same CDR3. The rearrangement uses TRBV6-4 and TRBJ2-3, with 13 positions matching TRBD2. J was trimmed by 3 bases and V by 5 bases; bases with no gene match: 2. Germline CDR1 is MRHNA and CDR2 is SNTAGT. The CDR3 contains 15 residues. The CDR3 DNA reads as TGTGCCAGCAGTCGGACTAGCGGGAGTACAGATACGCAGTATTTT. Residues: CASSRTSGSTDTQYF.

The J gene is TRBJ2-7, the V gene TRBV12-1; no DNA check was done on the table's D call, TRBD2. TRBV12-1 is a listed pseudogene. The CDR3 extends over 15 amino acids. The CDR3 loop is CASSFSATTHYEQYF. The CDR3 nucleotides read TGTGCCAGCAGCTTTTCGGCTACTACCCATTACGAGCAGTACTTC.

The sample holds one count of this clone. The chain recombines TRBV7-9 with TRBJ1-3; no definite D call. Germline assignment: CDR1 SEHNR and CDR2 FQNEAQ (reference sequence). This CDR3 comprises 11 residues. V dropped 5 bases and J dropped 7 bases, with 6 bases sitting between them. CDR3 residues: CASSPFNTIYF. The CDR3 nucleotides read TGTGCCAGCAGCCCCTTTAACACCATATATTTT.

The chain recombines TRBV4-1 with TRBJ2-7, with a tentative D call TRBD1 (7 bases). Germline values: CDR1 MGHRA, CDR2 YSYEKL. Trimming left V 3 bases short and J 3 bases short, with 12 bases between. The CDR3 covers 14 residues. This chain's CDR3 is CASSQEGQFYEQYF. The CDR3 coding sequence is TGCGCCAGCAGCCAGGAGGGACAGTTCTACGAGCAGTACTTC.

The chain links TRBV2 to TRBJ1-1; D is ambiguous. The CDR3 spans 11 residues. In germline, CDR1 is SNHLY, CDR2 FYNNEI. Trimming took off 5 bases at V and 5 bases at J, with 6 bases between the two ends. CDR3 in amino acids: CASSITTEAFF. The CDR3 nucleotides are TGTGCCAGCAGTATTACTACTGAAGCTTTCTTT.

In DNA form, the CDR3 reads TGTGCCAGCAGCCTAGGTCCCGGGAGTCACGAGCAGTACTTC. This gives the protein CASSLGPGSHEQYF. The rearrangement joins TRBV11-3 to TRBJ2-7, with a weak D call TRBD2 (6 bases). Trimming removed 5 bases from V and 5 bases from J, with 16 bases in between. This CDR3 region has 14 residues. Germline V gene data show CDR1 as SGHNT and CDR2 as YENEEA. The full variable domain, in which reference TRBV11-3 and TRBJ2-7 provide the parts outside the CDR3, is EAGVVQSPRYKIIEKKQPVAFWCNPISGHNTLYWYLQNLGQGPELLIRYENEEAVDDSQLPKDRFSAERLKGVDSTLKIQPAELGDSAVYLCASSLGPGSHEQYFGPGTRLTVT.

The DNA of the CDR3 is TGTGCCAGCAGTCGAGACAGTGGAGGGAGGTCCTATAATTCACCCCTCCACTTT. Its translation: CASSRDSGGRSYNSPLHF. The gene calls are TRBV5-4 and TRBJ1-6, with a weak D call TRBD1 (5 bases). CDR1 and CDR2 (germline): SGHNT, YYREEE (reference sequence). CDR3 length: 18 amino acids. Trimming took off 5 bases at V and 1 base at J, with 19 bases between the two ends.

This clone was counted once. V and J are TRBV2 and TRBJ2-7; 11 positions agree with TRBD1. This CDR3 has 12 amino acids. After removal of 11 bases from V and 6 bases from J, the junction contained 6 bases not matched to a gene. Germline CDR1 SNHLY, CDR2 FYNNEI. CDR3 loop: CAGSDRGREQYF. The CDR3 region has the DNA TGTGCCGGCTCGGACAGGGGGCGCGAGCAGTACTTC.

The rearrangement links TRBV18 to TRBJ2-5; 7 bases match TRBD2. The CDR3 length is 14 residues. V was pared by 3 bases and J by 5 bases, with 6 bases of the junction left unmatched. Per the germline V gene, CDR1 is KGHSH and CDR2 is LQKENI. The CDR3 region has the DNA TGTGCCAGCTCACCTGGACTAGGGCTTGAGACCCAGTACTTC. Residues: CASSPGLGLETQYF.

This chain connects TRBV5-4 to TRBJ1-1, with a possible D match to TRBD1 (6 bases). V was trimmed by 5 bases and J by 8 bases, leaving 16 bases between them. This CDR3 region has 13 residues. Germline CDR1 reads SGHNT; CDR2 reads YYREEE (reference sequence). CDR3 nucleotide sequence: TGTGCCAGCAGACCAAACAGGGAGGGAGAAGCTTTCTTT. Its protein is CASRPNREGEAFF.

This chain links TRBV7-2 with TRBJ2-5; possibly TRBD1 for D (5 bases). The V gene lost 0 bases and the J gene lost 1 base, with 6 bases spanning the gap. CDR1 is SGHTA and CDR2 is FQGNSA in the germline V gene. The CDR3 totals 14 residues. CDR3 loop: CASSLAGLQETQYF. CDR3 DNA: TGTGCCAGCAGCTTAGCGGGGCTCCAAGAGACCCAGTACTTC. The variable domain in full, completed from reference TRBV7-2 and TRBJ2-5, reads GAGVSQSPSNKVTEKGKDVELRCDPISGHTALYWYRQSLGQGLEFLIYFQGNSAPDKSGLPSDRFSAERTGGSVSTLTIQRTQQEDSAVYLCASSLAGLQETQYFGPGTRLLVL.

The rearrangement joins TRBV7-3 to TRBJ1-4; D unresolved. Germline V gene sequence: CDR1 SGHTA, CDR2 FQGTGA. The CDR3 sequence is 17 residues long. Between the trimmed V and J ends, which lost 5 bases and 5 bases, there was a span of 21 bases. Here the CDR3 DNA reads TGTGCCAGCAGCCCCCTCTCCCACCAGGTTGGGAATGAAAAACTGTTTTTT. Translating it yields CASSPLSHQVGNEKLFF.

This chain joins TRBV13 and TRBJ2-4; D unresolved. The CDR3 covers 16 residues. The germline V and J ends were trimmed by 0 bases and 1 base, with 10 bases remaining between them. CDR1 and CDR2 (germline): PRHDT, FYEKMQ (reference sequence). CDR3 coding DNA: TGTGCCAGCAGCTTAGGCCCTGCGAATGCCAAAAACATTCAGTACTTC. It encodes CASSLGPANAKNIQYF.

The rearrangement links TRBV4-1 to TRBJ1-1; 9 bases align to TRBD1. The CDR3 extends over 16 amino acids. The V gene end was trimmed by 4 bases and the J gene end by 0 bases; junction bases not matched to a gene: 6. CDR1 is MGHRA, CDR2 YSYEKL, per germline. The CDR3 nucleotides read TGCGCCAGCAGCCGAGACAGGGGGGTCATGAACACTGAAGCTTTCTTT. It encodes CASSRDRGVMNTEAFF.